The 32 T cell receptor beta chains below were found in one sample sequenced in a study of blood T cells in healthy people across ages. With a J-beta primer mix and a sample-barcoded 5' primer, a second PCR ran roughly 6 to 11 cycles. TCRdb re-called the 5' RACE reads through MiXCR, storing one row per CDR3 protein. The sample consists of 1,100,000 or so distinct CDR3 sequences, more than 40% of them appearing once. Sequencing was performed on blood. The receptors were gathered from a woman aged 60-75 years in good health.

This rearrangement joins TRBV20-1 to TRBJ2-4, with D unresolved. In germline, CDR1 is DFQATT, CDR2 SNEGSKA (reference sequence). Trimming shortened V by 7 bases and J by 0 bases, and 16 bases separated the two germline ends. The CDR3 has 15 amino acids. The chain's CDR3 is CSVGKSTLAKNIQYF. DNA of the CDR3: TGCAGTGTTGGCAAATCTACACTAGCCAAAAACATTCAGTACTTC.

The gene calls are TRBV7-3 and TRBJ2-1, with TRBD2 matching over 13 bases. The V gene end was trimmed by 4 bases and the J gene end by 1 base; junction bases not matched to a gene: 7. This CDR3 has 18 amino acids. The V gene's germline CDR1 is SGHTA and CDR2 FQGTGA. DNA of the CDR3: TGTGCCAGCAGCTCTAAGGGGACTAGCGGGATTTCCTACAATGAGCAGTTCTTC. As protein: CASSSKGTSGISYNEQFF.

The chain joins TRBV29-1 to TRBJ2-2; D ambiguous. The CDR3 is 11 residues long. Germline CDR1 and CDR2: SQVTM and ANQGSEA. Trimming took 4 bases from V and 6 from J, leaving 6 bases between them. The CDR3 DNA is TGCAGCGTTGGAATGCCCGGGGAGCTGTTTTTT. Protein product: CSVGMPGELFF.

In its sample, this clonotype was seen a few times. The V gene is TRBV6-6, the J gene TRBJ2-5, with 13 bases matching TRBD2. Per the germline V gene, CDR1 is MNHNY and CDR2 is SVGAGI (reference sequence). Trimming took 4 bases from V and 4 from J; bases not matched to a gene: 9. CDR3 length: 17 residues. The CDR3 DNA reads TGTGCCAGCAGTTTCCCCGGACTAGCGGGAGTGTCAGAGACCCAGTACTTC. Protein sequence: CASSFPGLAGVSETQYF.

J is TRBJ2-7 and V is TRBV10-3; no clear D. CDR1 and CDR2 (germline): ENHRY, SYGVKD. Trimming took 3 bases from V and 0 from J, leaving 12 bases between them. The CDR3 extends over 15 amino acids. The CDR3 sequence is CAISDPGEISYEQYF. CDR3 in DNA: TGTGCCATCAGTGATCCAGGCGAGATCTCCTACGAGCAGTACTTC.

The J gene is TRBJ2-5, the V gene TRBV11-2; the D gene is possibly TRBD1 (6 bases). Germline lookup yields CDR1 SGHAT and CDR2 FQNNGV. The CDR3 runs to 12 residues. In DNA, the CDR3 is TGTGCGAGCGAGGGGGTGGGAGAGACCCAGTACTTC. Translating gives CASEGVGETQYF.

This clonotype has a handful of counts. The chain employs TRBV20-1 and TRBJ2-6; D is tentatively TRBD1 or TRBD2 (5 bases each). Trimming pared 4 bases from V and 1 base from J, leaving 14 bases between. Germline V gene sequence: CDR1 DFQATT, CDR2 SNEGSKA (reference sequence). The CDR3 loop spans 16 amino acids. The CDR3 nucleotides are TGCAGTGCTAAGGCTTTCGAGGGGTCTGGGGCCAACGTCCTGACTTTC. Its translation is CSAKAFEGSGANVLTF.

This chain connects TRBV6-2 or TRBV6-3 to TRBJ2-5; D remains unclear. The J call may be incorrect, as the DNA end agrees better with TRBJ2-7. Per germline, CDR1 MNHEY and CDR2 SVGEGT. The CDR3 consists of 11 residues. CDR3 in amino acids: CASRHASEQYF. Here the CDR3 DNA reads TGTGCCAGCAGACACGCTAGCGAGCAGTACTTC.

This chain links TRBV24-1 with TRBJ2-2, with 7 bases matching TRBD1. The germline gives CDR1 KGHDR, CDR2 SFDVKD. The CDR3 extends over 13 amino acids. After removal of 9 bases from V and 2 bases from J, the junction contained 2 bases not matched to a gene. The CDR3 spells CATGQANTGELFF. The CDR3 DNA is TGTGCCACCGGACAGGCCAACACCGGGGAGCTGTTTTTT.

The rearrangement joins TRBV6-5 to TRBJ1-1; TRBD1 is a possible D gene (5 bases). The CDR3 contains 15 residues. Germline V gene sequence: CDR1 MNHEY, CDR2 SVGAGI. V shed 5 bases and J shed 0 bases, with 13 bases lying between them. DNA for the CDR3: TGTGCCAGCAGTGGGACCGAGAACATGAACACTGAAGCTTTCTTT. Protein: CASSGTENMNTEAFF.

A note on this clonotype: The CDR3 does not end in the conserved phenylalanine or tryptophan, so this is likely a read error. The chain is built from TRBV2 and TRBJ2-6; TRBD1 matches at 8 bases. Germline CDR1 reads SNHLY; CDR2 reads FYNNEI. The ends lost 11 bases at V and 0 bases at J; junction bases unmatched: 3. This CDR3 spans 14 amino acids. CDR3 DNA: TGTGCCTCCAGGGGGCTCTCTGGGGCCAACGTCCTGACTGTC. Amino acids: CASRGLSGANVLTV.

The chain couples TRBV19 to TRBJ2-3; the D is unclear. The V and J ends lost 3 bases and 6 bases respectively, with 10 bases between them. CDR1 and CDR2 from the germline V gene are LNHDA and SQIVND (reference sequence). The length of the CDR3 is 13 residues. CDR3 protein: CASSIPLGDTQYF. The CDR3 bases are TGTGCCAGTAGTATTCCCTTGGGGGATACGCAGTATTTT.

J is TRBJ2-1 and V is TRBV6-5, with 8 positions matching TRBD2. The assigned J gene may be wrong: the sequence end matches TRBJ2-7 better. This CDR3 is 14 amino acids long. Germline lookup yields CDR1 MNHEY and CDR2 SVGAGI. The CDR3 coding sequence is TGTGCCAGCCAAGCGGGAGTCTCGATTAATGAGCAGTACTTC. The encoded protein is CASQAGVSINEQYF.

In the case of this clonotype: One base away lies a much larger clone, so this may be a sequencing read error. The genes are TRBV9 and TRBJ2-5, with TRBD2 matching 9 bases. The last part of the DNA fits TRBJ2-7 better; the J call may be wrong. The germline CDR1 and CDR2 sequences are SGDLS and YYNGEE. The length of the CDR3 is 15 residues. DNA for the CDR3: TGTGCCAGCAGCGTAGGGCTAGCGGGACCCGACGAGCAGTACTTC. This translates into CASSVGLAGPDEQYF.

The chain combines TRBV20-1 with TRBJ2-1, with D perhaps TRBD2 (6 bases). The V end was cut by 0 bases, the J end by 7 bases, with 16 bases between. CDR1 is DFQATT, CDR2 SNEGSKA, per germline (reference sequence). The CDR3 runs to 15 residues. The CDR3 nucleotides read TGCAGTGCTAGAGATCGGGCTACTGGAGGGAATGAGCAGTTCTTC. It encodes CSARDRATGGNEQFF.

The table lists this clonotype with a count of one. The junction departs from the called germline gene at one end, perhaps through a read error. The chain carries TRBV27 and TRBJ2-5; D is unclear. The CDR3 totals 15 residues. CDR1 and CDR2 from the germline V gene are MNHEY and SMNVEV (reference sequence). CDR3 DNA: TGTGCCGGCAGTTCAGACATGAATATCCAAGAGACCCAGTACTTC. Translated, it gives CAGSSDMNIQETQYF.

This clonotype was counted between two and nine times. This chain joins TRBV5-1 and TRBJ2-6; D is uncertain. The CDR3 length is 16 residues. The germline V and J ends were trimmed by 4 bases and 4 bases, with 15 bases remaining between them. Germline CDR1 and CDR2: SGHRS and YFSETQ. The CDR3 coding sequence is TGCGCCAGCAGCCTCACGCCAATCTCCGGGGCCAACGTCCTGACTTTC. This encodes CASSLTPISGANVLTF.

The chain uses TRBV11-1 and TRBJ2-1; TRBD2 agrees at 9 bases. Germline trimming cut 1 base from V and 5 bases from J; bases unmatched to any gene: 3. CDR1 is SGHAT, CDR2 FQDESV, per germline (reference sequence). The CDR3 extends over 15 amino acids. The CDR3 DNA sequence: TGTGCCAGCAGCTTAGAGTTAGCGGGAGACAATGAGCAGTTCTTC. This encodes CASSLELAGDNEQFF.

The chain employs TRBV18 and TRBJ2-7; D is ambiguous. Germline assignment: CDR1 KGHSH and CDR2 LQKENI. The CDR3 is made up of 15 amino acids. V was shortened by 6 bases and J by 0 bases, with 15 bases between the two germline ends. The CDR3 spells CASSREALSSYEQYF. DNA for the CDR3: TGTGCCAGCTCCCGAGAGGCCCTCAGCTCCTACGAGCAGTACTTC.

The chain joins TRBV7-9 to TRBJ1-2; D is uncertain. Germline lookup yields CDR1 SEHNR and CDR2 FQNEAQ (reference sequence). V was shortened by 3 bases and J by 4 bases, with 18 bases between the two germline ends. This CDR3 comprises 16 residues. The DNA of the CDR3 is TGTGCCAGCAGCTTGGGCGGCGGGGTTGGTGGCTATGGCTACACCTTC. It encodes CASSLGGGVGGYGYTF.

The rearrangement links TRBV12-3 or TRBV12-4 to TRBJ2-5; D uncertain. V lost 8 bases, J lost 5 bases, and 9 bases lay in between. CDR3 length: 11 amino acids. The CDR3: CASALEETQYF. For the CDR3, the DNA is TGTGCCAGCGCCCTCGAGGAGACCCAGTACTTC.

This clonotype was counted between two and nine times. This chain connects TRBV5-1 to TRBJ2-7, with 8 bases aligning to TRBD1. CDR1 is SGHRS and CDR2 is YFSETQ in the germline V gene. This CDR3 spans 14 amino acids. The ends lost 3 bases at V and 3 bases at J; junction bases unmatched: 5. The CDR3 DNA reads TGCGCCAGCAGCTCACAGGGGGTGGGCTACGAGCAGTACTTC. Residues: CASSSQGVGYEQYF.

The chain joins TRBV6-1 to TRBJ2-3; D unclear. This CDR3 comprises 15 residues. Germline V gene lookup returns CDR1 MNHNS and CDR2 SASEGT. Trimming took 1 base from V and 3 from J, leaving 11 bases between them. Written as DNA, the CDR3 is TGTGCCAGCAGTGAAGGAGTCAGGATGACAGATACGCAGTATTTT. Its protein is CASSEGVRMTDTQYF.

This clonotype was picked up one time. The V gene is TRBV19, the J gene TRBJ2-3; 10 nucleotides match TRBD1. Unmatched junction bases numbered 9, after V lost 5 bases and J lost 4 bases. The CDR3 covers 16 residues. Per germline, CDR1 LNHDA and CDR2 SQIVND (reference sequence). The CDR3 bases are TGTGCCAGTAGTGCGGACAGGGGGAGTAGGGCAGATACGCAGTATTTT. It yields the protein CASSADRGSRADTQYF.

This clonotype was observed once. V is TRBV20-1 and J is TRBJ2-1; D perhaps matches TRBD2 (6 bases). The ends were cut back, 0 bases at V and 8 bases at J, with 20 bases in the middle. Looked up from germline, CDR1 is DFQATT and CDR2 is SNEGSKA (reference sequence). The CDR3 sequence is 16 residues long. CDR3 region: CSAREAGGLGVYEQFF. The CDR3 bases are TGCAGTGCTAGAGAAGCAGGAGGGCTAGGAGTTTATGAGCAGTTCTTC.

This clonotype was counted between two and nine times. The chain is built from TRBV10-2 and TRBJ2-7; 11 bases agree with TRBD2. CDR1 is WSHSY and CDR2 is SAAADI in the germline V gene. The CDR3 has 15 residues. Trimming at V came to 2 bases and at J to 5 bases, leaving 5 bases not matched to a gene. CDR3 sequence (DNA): TGCGCCAGCAGTGAGAGTCTAGCGGGGGGACACGAGCAGTACTTC. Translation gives CASSESLAGGHEQYF.

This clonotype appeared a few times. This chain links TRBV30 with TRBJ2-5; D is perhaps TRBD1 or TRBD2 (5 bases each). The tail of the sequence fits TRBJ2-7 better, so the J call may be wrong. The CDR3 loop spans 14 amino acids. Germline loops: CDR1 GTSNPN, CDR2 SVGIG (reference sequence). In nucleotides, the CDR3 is TGTGCCTGGAGGGGGGTGGGTTCTCGGGGCGAGCAGTACTTC. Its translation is CAWRGVGSRGEQYF.

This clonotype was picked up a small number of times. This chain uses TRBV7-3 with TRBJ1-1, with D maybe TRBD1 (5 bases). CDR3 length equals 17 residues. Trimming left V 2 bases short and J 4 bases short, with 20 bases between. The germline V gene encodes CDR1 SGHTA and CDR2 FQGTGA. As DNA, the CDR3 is TGTGCCAGCAGCTTAGCTCCGGGACTCGGGCGTGGCACTGAAGCTTTCTTT. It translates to CASSLAPGLGRGTEAFF.

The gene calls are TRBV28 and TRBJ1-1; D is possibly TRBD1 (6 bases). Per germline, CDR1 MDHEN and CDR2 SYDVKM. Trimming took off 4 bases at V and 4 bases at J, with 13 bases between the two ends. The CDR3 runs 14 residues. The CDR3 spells CASSSPGEGTEAFF. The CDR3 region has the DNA TGTGCCAGCAGTTCTCCAGGGGAAGGCACTGAAGCTTTCTTT.

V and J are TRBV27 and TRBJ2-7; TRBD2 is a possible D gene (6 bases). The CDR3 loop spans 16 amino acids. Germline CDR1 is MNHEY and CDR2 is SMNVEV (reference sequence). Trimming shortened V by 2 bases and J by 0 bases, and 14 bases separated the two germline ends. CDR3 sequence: CASSLEFGTSSYEQYF. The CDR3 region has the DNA TGTGCCAGCAGTTTAGAATTCGGGACTTCCTCCTACGAGCAGTACTTC.

In DNA, the CDR3 is TGTGCCAGCAACTCCTACGAGCAGTACTTC. Translating it yields CASNSYEQYF. This chain uses TRBV6-1 with TRBJ2-7, with no clear D. The CDR3 loop spans 10 amino acids. Germline V gene lookup returns CDR1 MNHNS and CDR2 SASEGT. V lost 7 bases and J 0 bases, leaving 1 base between the germline ends.

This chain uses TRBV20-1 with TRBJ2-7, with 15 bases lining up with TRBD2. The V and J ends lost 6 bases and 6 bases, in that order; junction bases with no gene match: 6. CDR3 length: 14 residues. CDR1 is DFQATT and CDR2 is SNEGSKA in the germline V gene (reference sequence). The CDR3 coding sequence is TGCAGTGCCCCGTGGGGACTAGCGGGAGGCGAGCAGTACTTC. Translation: CSAPWGLAGGEQYF.